This T cell receptor (beta chain) appears in the sequencing data of a study of T cells in Graves' hyperthyroidism and ophthalmopathy. Amplification of TCR beta CDR3 regions used RNA as the template. During a first-round RT-PCR of the TCR CDR3, the HTBI primer set was used. From the multiplex PCR reads, TCRdb called clonotypes with MiXCR, one entry per CDR3 protein. The top ten clones hold around 48% of a sample with roughly 200,000 distinct CDR3 sequences, about a sixth of them seen once. The receptor's source is a woman in her fifties or sixties with Graves' hyperthyroidism. Source material: blood.

CDR3 protein: CASSPDSGSVMNTEAFF. The CDR3 bases are TGTGCCAGCAGCCCAGATTCGGGATCAGTCATGAACACTGAAGCTTTCTTT. This chain joins TRBV9 and TRBJ1-1; no firm D call. CDR1 and CDR2 (germline): SGDLS, YYNGEE. This CDR3 is built from 17 residues. V shed 4 bases and J shed 0 bases, with 19 bases lying between them.